A selection of T cell receptor beta chains follows, all from one sample in a study of T cell changes during pregnancy in multiple sclerosis. Sequenced by immunoSEQ multiplex PCR; TCRdb stores in-frame clones only, minus some. In the table there are about 34,000 clones, just over 90% of which are singletons. The sample in question was CD8+ T cells from peripheral blood mononuclear cells, obtained before pregnancy. The receptors were sampled from a female donor with multiple sclerosis, enrolled in a pregnancy study. Both conserved end residues are part of each CDR3. Fields, in order: D gene, clone size, J gene, V gene, CDR3 DNA, CDR3 protein. D genes are given only for firm matches. Rows give clone size only sometimes, using once, few, many, or a class for an expanded clone.

D gene: TRBD1
clone size: -
J gene: TRBJ1-1
V gene: TRBV19
CDR3 DNA: TGTGCCAGTAGTAGCAAGGACAGGGGGATCACTGAAGCTTTCTTT
CDR3 protein: CASSSKDRGITEAFF

D gene: -
clone size: -
J gene: TRBJ2-7
V gene: TRBV25-1
CDR3 DNA: TGTGCCAGCTCCTCCTATATTCCGGTCGAGCAGTACTTC
CDR3 protein: CASSSYIPVEQYF

D gene: TRBD1
clone size: -
J gene: TRBJ1-5
V gene: TRBV10-3
CDR3 DNA: TGTGCCATCAGTGAGGGGACAGTTCAGCCCCAGCATTTT
CDR3 protein: CAISEGTVQPQHF

D gene: -
clone size: -
J gene: TRBJ2-7
V gene: TRBV4-3
CDR3 DNA: TGCGCCAGCAGCTCATGGCAGGGTGATTCCTACGAGCAGTACTTT
CDR3 protein: CASSSWQGDSYEQYF

D gene: TRBD2
clone size: once
J gene: TRBJ2-3
V gene: TRBV19
CDR3 DNA: TGTGCCAGTATGGGTTTGAGCGGGGCAGGCACAGATACGCAGTATTTT
CDR3 protein: CASMGLSGAGTDTQYF

D gene: -
clone size: -
J gene: TRBJ1-1
V gene: TRBV7-9
CDR3 DNA: TGTGCCAGCAGCCCTTTGGCGGACACTGAAGCTTTCTTT
CDR3 protein: CASSPLADTEAFF

D gene: -
clone size: medium-sized
J gene: TRBJ2-2
V gene: TRBV30
CDR3 DNA: TGTGCCTGGAGTGGAGAAGGGTGGGACTCCGGGGAGCTGTTTTTT
CDR3 protein: CAWSGEGWDSGELFF

D gene: -
clone size: once
J gene: TRBJ1-2
V gene: TRBV30
CDR3 DNA: TGTGCCTGGAGCGCCACAGGGTATGGCTACACCTTC
CDR3 protein: CAWSATGYGYTF

D gene: TRBD1
clone size: -
J gene: TRBJ2-7
V gene: TRBV6-6
CDR3 DNA: TGTGCCAGCAGACCGGGACAGGTAACGTCCGAGCAGTACTTC
CDR3 protein: CASRPGQVTSEQYF

D gene: TRBD1
clone size: -
J gene: TRBJ2-2
V gene: TRBV9
CDR3 DNA: TGTGCCAGCAGTCACTCTCCCGGGACAGGGGTAACCGGGGAGCTGTTTTTT
CDR3 protein: CASSHSPGTGVTGELFF

D gene: -
clone size: -
J gene: TRBJ2-1
V gene: TRBV29-1
CDR3 DNA: TGCAGCGCTTGGACGGGATCCTACAATGAGCAGTTCTTC
CDR3 protein: CSAWTGSYNEQFF

D gene: -
clone size: -
J gene: TRBJ2-4
V gene: TRBV6-1
CDR3 DNA: TGTGCCAGCAGGGAAGGGGCGGCCAAAAACATTCAGTACTTC
CDR3 protein: CASREGAAKNIQYF

D gene: -
clone size: -
J gene: TRBJ1-1
V gene: TRBV10-2
CDR3 DNA: TGCGCCAGCAGTGAGCAGGGGCCCACTGAAGCTTTCTTT
CDR3 protein: CASSEQGPTEAFF

D gene: -
clone size: -
J gene: TRBJ1-2
V gene: TRBV2
CDR3 DNA: TGTGCCAGCAATGGGGGGGCTCCGGGTGGCTACACCTTC
CDR3 protein: CASNGGAPGGYTF

D gene: TRBD1
clone size: -
J gene: TRBJ2-7
V gene: TRBV7-9
CDR3 DNA: TGTGCCAGCAGCTGGGACAGAAACTACGAGCAGTACTTC
CDR3 protein: CASSWDRNYEQYF

D gene: -
clone size: -
J gene: TRBJ2-5
V gene: TRBV2
CDR3 DNA: TGTGCCAGCAGTGAATACGGGGGAGAGACCCAGTACTTC
CDR3 protein: CASSEYGGETQYF

D gene: -
clone size: -
J gene: TRBJ2-1
V gene: TRBV9
CDR3 DNA: TGTGCCAGCAGCGTTCGGGACTCCTCCTACAATGAGCAGTTCTTC
CDR3 protein: CASSVRDSSYNEQFF

D gene: -
clone size: -
J gene: TRBJ1-4
V gene: TRBV20-1
CDR3 DNA: TGCAGTGCGGGGCGACTGTTTTTT
CDR3 protein: CSAGRLFF

D gene: TRBD1
clone size: -
J gene: TRBJ2-7
V gene: TRBV6-1
CDR3 DNA: TGTGCCAGTTCCGGGACAGACTCCTACGAGCAGTACTTC
CDR3 protein: CASSGTDSYEQYF

D gene: -
clone size: once
J gene: TRBJ1-4
V gene: TRBV27
CDR3 DNA: TGTGCCAGCAGTTCGCCGAACAGGCATGAAAAACTGTTTTTT
CDR3 protein: CASSSPNRHEKLFF

D gene: -
clone size: -
J gene: TRBJ1-4
V gene: TRBV13
CDR3 DNA: TGTGCCAGCAGCCTTCAAGTTCTAACGACTAATGAAAAACTGTTTTTT
CDR3 protein: CASSLQVLTTNEKLFF

D gene: -
clone size: -
J gene: TRBJ1-1
V gene: TRBV29-1
CDR3 DNA: TGCAGCGTTGTGTCCTTCGGCACTGAAGCTTTCTTT
CDR3 protein: CSVVSFGTEAFF

D gene: -
clone size: -
J gene: TRBJ2-3
V gene: TRBV7-9
CDR3 DNA: TGTGCCAGCAGCTTAATGAGTGGCGGGCCAGTGGGTACGCAGTATTTT
CDR3 protein: CASSLMSGGPVGTQYF

D gene: -
clone size: -
J gene: TRBJ2-6
V gene: TRBV27
CDR3 DNA: TGTGCCAGCAGTCTCGGGGGAAGTGGGGCCAACGTCCTGACTTTC
CDR3 protein: CASSLGGSGANVLTF

D gene: TRBD1
clone size: once
J gene: TRBJ1-2
V gene: TRBV7-2
CDR3 DNA: TGTGCCAGCAGCTTCTATCCCGACAGGGTGGTTTGGGGCTACACCTTC
CDR3 protein: CASSFYPDRVVWGYTF

D gene: -
clone size: once
J gene: TRBJ2-1
V gene: TRBV6-6
CDR3 DNA: TGTGCCAGCAGGGCCAGCTCCTACAATGAGCAGTTCTTC
CDR3 protein: CASRASSYNEQFF

D gene: TRBD2
clone size: -
J gene: TRBJ2-3
V gene: TRBV9
CDR3 DNA: TGTGCCAGCAGCGTAGCGAAGCGGGGGGCCACAGATACGCAGTATTTT
CDR3 protein: CASSVAKRGATDTQYF

D gene: -
clone size: once
J gene: TRBJ2-3
V gene: TRBV6-4
CDR3 DNA: TGTGCCAGCAGTGACTCGAGGTCCGGGAGTACAGATACGCAGTATTTT
CDR3 protein: CASSDSRSGSTDTQYF

D gene: -
clone size: -
J gene: TRBJ2-1
V gene: TRBV11-2
CDR3 DNA: TGTGCCAGCAGCTCCTCTACGAGGGACACCTCGTTGGATGAGCAGTTCTTC
CDR3 protein: CASSSSTRDTSLDEQFF

D gene: -
clone size: -
J gene: TRBJ1-2
V gene: TRBV14
CDR3 DNA: TGTGCCAGCAGCCAAGATTTGCAAAGGGCAGGGGAGGGCTACACCTTC
CDR3 protein: CASSQDLQRAGEGYTF

D gene: -
clone size: -
J gene: TRBJ1-6
V gene: TRBV4-2
CDR3 DNA: TGTGCCAGCAGCCAAGAATCTTTAAATTCACCCCTCCACTTT
CDR3 protein: CASSQESLNSPLHF

D gene: TRBD1
clone size: -
J gene: TRBJ2-7
V gene: TRBV27
CDR3 DNA: TGTGCCAGCAGTGTCTACAGGGGGAGCTACGAGCAGTACTTC
CDR3 protein: CASSVYRGSYEQYF

D gene: TRBD1
clone size: -
J gene: TRBJ2-3
V gene: TRBV13
CDR3 DNA: TGTGCCAGCAGCTCCGGACAGGGCACAGATACGCAGTATTTT
CDR3 protein: CASSSGQGTDTQYF

D gene: TRBD2
clone size: -
J gene: TRBJ2-3
V gene: TRBV27
CDR3 DNA: TGTGCCAGCAGTTGGGGCGGGAGCTCTACGCAGTATTTT
CDR3 protein: CASSWGGSSTQYF

D gene: TRBD1
clone size: -
J gene: TRBJ2-2
V gene: TRBV6-5
CDR3 DNA: TGTGCCAGCAGTTACTCCGGGACAGGGCTTGGGGAGCTGTTTTTT
CDR3 protein: CASSYSGTGLGELFF

D gene: TRBD2
clone size: -
J gene: TRBJ2-7
V gene: TRBV11-2
CDR3 DNA: TGTGCCAGCAGGGCCGGGACTAGCCCTACCTACGAGCAGTACTTC
CDR3 protein: CASRAGTSPTYEQYF

D gene: -
clone size: -
J gene: TRBJ2-1
V gene: TRBV4-1
CDR3 DNA: TGCGCCAGCAGCCAAGAAGCGGTCAATGAGCAGTTCTTC
CDR3 protein: CASSQEAVNEQFF

D gene: -
clone size: -
J gene: TRBJ1-3
V gene: TRBV27
CDR3 DNA: TGTGCCAGCAGTCATACGGGCTCTGGAAACACCATATATTTT
CDR3 protein: CASSHTGSGNTIYF

D gene: TRBD1
clone size: -
J gene: TRBJ2-7
V gene: TRBV10-1
CDR3 DNA: TGCGCCAGCGCCGGGACAGAGCGCTCCTACGAGCAGTACTTC
CDR3 protein: CASAGTERSYEQYF

D gene: -
clone size: -
J gene: TRBJ1-1
V gene: TRBV19
CDR3 DNA: TGTGCCAGTAGTCCGAACTCGTTGCTACTTCCAGAAGCTTTCTTT
CDR3 protein: CASSPNSLLLPEAFF

D gene: -
clone size: -
J gene: TRBJ2-7
V gene: TRBV27
CDR3 DNA: TGTGCCAGCAGTTTAGGGGGGAAGCCCTACGAGCAGTACTTC
CDR3 protein: CASSLGGKPYEQYF

D gene: -
clone size: -
J gene: TRBJ2-2
V gene: TRBV7-3
CDR3 DNA: TGTGCCAGCAGCTTCGGGGGCACCGGGGAGCTGTTTTTT
CDR3 protein: CASSFGGTGELFF

D gene: TRBD1
clone size: -
J gene: TRBJ2-1
V gene: TRBV9
CDR3 DNA: TGTGCCAGCAGCGTAGGGGGACAGAGAAATGAGCAGTTCTTC
CDR3 protein: CASSVGGQRNEQFF

D gene: -
clone size: -
J gene: TRBJ2-4
V gene: TRBV4-1
CDR3 DNA: TGCGCCAGCAGCCAAGCAGGACTACAGGACATTCAGTACTTC
CDR3 protein: CASSQAGLQDIQYF

D gene: TRBD1
clone size: once
J gene: TRBJ1-1
V gene: TRBV27
CDR3 DNA: TGTGCCAGCAGTTGGGACAGGGCGAGCACTGAAGCTTTCTTT
CDR3 protein: CASSWDRASTEAFF

D gene: TRBD1
clone size: -
J gene: TRBJ2-7
V gene: TRBV5-1
CDR3 DNA: TGCGCCAGCAGCCCCGGACAGGGCGACGAGCAGTACTTC
CDR3 protein: CASSPGQGDEQYF

D gene: TRBD1
clone size: -
J gene: TRBJ1-2
V gene: TRBV4-1
CDR3 DNA: TGCGCCAGCAGCCAAGACCCGGGGACAGCAACTTATGGCTACACCTTC
CDR3 protein: CASSQDPGTATYGYTF

D gene: -
clone size: -
J gene: TRBJ2-5
V gene: TRBV15
CDR3 DNA: TGTGCCACCAGCAGAGACGGCACAGAATCTAAAGAGACCCAGTACTTC
CDR3 protein: CATSRDGTESKETQYF

D gene: -
clone size: -
J gene: TRBJ2-5
V gene: TRBV7-6
CDR3 DNA: TGTGCCAGCAGCTCTCTCCCCGGGACAGGGCGTTTGGATAGCGGGAAAGAGACCCAGTACTTC
CDR3 protein: CASSSLPGTGRLDSGKETQYF

D gene: -
clone size: -
J gene: TRBJ1-5
V gene: TRBV4-2
CDR3 DNA: TGTGCCAGCAGCCAGCTAGGCGGGAGGAATCAGCCCCAGCATTTT
CDR3 protein: CASSQLGGRNQPQHF

D gene: -
clone size: -
J gene: TRBJ2-3
V gene: TRBV5-4
CDR3 DNA: TGTGCCAGCGGACCTCTGCAGGGGGGACACACAGATACGCAGTATTTT
CDR3 protein: CASGPLQGGHTDTQYF

D gene: TRBD2
clone size: -
J gene: TRBJ2-1
V gene: TRBV19
CDR3 DNA: TGTGCCAGTAGTATTACCAGCGGGAGATCCTACAATGAGCAGTTCTTC
CDR3 protein: CASSITSGRSYNEQFF

D gene: TRBD1
clone size: -
J gene: TRBJ2-7
V gene: TRBV6-1
CDR3 DNA: TGTGCCAGCAGCCACGACAGGGCCTCCTACGAGCAGTACTTC
CDR3 protein: CASSHDRASYEQYF